This record covers a single T cell receptor (beta chain). There is no known antigen for this receptor. One base away there is no much larger clone; base qualities are not given. Trimming removed 7 bases from V and 3 bases from J; the gene matches leave 3 bases unexplained. Including the terminal cysteine and phenylalanine, the CDR3 comprises 13 residues. Only the CDR3 region is kept as DNA, spanning 39 bases read in frame from base 1. Participants in the prospective study were enrolled through a virtual design, were aged roughly 18 to 100 years, and lived in fewer than 30 United States geographic areas. In the prospective study, cohorts were assigned on the basis of participant-reported clinical history obtained from a screening survey and a study questionnaire. Each participant in the prospective study had whole blood, serum and a nasopharyngeal or oropharyngeal swab collected by mobile phlebotomists. Over a roughly two-month period, participants in the prospective study had the option of providing additional blood draws and questionnaires. Blood samples from the prospective study were shipped frozen or at room temperature prior to DNA extraction.

The entry originates in a study of blood T cell repertoires in COVID-19 (dated by TCRdb to about 2020). Some background on the complete study: The collaborator samples originated in the United States, Italy and Spain and spanned the acute and convalescent phases of COVID-19. The samples were drawn from two sources: the first 160 participants of the ongoing ImmuneRACE study, and 1,254 subjects contributed by 6 global collaborators. Deeply sampled blood TCRbeta repertoires from subjects exposed to, actively infected with, or recovered from COVID-19 were included in the dataset. The material from the prospective study consisted of cDNA or gDNA derived from T cells, B-cell-depleted T cells, or PBMCs. Where available, HLA class I and class II types were obtained from metadata supplied by the sample provider rather than from assay-based typing. Sample metadata almost always included a de-identified subject ID, COVID-19 status, age in years and sex. The repertoires were released in a freely available public database meant as a resource for research on the immune response to SARS-CoV-2. General study outcomes and caveats: The amount of clinical and demographic metadata varied by source and participant and was provided uncurated.

TCRbeta CDR3 regions were amplified from genomic DNA by means of the immunoSEQ Assay, a bias-controlled multiplex PCR. Per the original workflow: The number of nucleated cells in each sample was estimated by amplification of reference gene primers within the assay. To quantify the absolute abundance of each unique TCRbeta CDR3 rearrangement, sequence reads were collapsed and filtered. Productive Simpson clonality was computed per sample as the square root of Simpson's diversity index over productive rearrangements. TCRdb took this table from immuneACCESS and kept in-frame rearrangements with V and J called. Such tables lack part of the clones; where checked against another copy, unresolved V genes explain under half of the gap, and the rest is unexplained. D and trimming were read from the DNA, whereas the V and J calls and clone size are those reported in that table. This sample gives hundreds of thousands of clones in total; more than 75% of them show up just once. Clones ranked in the top ten supply around 7% of the sample.

The chain is encoded by TRBV12-3 or TRBV12-4 joined to TRBJ2-4; TRBD1 agrees with 7 junctional bases. This TCR was sampled from a woman between 35 and 50 years old with acute COVID-19. Sequencing was carried out using PBMCs or T cells enriched from blood (not recorded which). The CDR3 region has the sequence CASNRDSKNIQYF. The DNA reads as follows: TGTGCCAGCAACAGGGACAGCAAAAACATTCAGTACTTC.